The TCR beta chain under discussion was sequenced for a study of T-cell reconstitution after alpha-beta-depleted transplantation in children. Trimming cost V 0 bases and J 7 bases; bases outside gene matches: 4. Germline V CDR1 and CDR2: WSHSY, SAAADI. CDR3 length: 15 amino acids. Preparation of the TCRbeta library used unique molecular identifiers. TCRdb called the PCR reads again in MiXCR, with one record for every CDR3 protein. The sample consists of approximately 640,000 distinct CDR3 sequences, 16% of them appearing once. This clonotype was observed a few times. This TCR was sampled from a human donor who donated a stem cell graft to a child with acute myeloid leukemia. The rearrangement links TRBV10-2 to TRBJ2-1; 9 bases line up with TRBD2. The source was PBMCs from the stem cell graft donor, collected from the stem cell graft. The DNA for the CDR3 is TGCGCCAGCAGTGAGTCGGCTAGCGGGGCAAATGAGCAGTTCTTC. Amino acids: CASSESASGANEQFF.